Shown below are 29 T cell receptor beta chains from a single sample sequenced in a study of blood T cell repertoires in COVID-19. Profiling relied on immunoSEQ multiplex PCR, and the TCRdb table lists in-frame clones only, not all of them. Altogether around 240,000 clones are present, around 84% being singletons, with the ten largest covering 1.2% to 1.5%. Sequencing was carried out using peripheral blood. These receptors were taken from a woman aged 40 to 55 who had recovered from COVID-19.

The gene calls are TRBV5-1 and TRBJ2-3, with TRBD2 as a possible D gene (6 bases). The CDR3 sequence is 15 residues long. Trimming removed 4 bases at V and 5 bases at J, with 17 bases between. Germline CDR1 is SGHRS and CDR2 is YFSETQ. The CDR3 coding sequence is TGCGCCAGCAGCCCCGGGGACTCCTCAGGAGATACGCAGTATTTT. Residues: CASSPGDSSGDTQYF.

The chain employs TRBV28 and TRBJ1-2, with TRBD1 identical over 7 bases. This CDR3 is built from 16 residues. CDR1 and CDR2 from the germline V gene are MDHEN and SYDVKM. Losses at the gene ends were 3 bases for V and 4 bases for J; bases not matched to a gene: 11. CDR3: CASSFYSGTAGYGYTF. The CDR3 nucleotides read TGTGCCAGCAGTTTCTATTCCGGGACAGCCGGCTATGGCTACACCTTC.

The chain is built from TRBV19 and TRBJ2-7; possibly TRBD2 for D (6 bases). Germline V gives CDR1 LNHDA, CDR2 SQIVND (reference sequence). The V end lost 4 bases, the J end lost 6 bases, and 16 bases lay between the germline ends. The CDR3 is made up of 14 amino acids. The CDR3 region is CASSTRDLSSEQYF. In DNA form, the CDR3 reads TGTGCCAGTAGTACGCGGGACCTAAGTTCCGAGCAGTACTTC.

The chain carries TRBV18 and TRBJ1-5; D is unresolved. This CDR3 is built from 15 residues. The V and J ends lost 6 bases and 6 bases respectively, with 18 bases between them. In germline, CDR1 is KGHSH, CDR2 LQKENI. The CDR3 bases are TGTGCCAGCTCCGAGACCGAGGCATCGGGTCAGCCCCAGCATTTT. It is translated as CASSETEASGQPQHF.

The chain recombines TRBV27 with TRBJ2-1; no definite D call. The CDR3 contains 15 residues. Trimming took off 5 bases at V and 2 bases at J, with 13 bases between the two ends. The germline V gene has CDR1 MNHEY and CDR2 SMNVEV (reference sequence). DNA of the CDR3: TGTGCCAGCAGTGCCACACTTAGCCCCTACAATGAGCAGTTCTTC. It translates to CASSATLSPYNEQFF.

This sequence joins TRBV10-3 and TRBJ1-2; perhaps TRBD1 as D (5 bases). The CDR3 extends over 12 amino acids. Trimming stripped 6 bases from V and 8 bases from J, with 13 bases between. Germline CDR1 ENHRY, CDR2 SYGVKD. Written as DNA, the CDR3 is TGTGCCATCAGGGAAGGGGAGGAAGGCTACACCTTC. It yields the protein CAIREGEEGYTF.

V gene TRBV5-1 combines with J gene TRBJ2-7, with 12 bases that match TRBD1. V gave up 2 bases and J gave up 5 bases; unmatched junction bases: 11. Germline V gene lookup returns CDR1 SGHRS and CDR2 YFSETQ. There are 17 residues in the CDR3. CDR3 coding DNA: TGCGCCAGCAGCTTAACCGGGACAGGGGGCTTCTTAGACGAGCAGTACTTC. Translated, it gives CASSLTGTGGFLDEQYF.

V is TRBV29-1 and J is TRBJ1-1; a weak D match, TRBD1 (6 bases). Per germline, CDR1 SQVTM and CDR2 ANQGSEA. Trimming cost V 7 bases and J 5 bases, with 14 bases left between them. This CDR3 has 12 amino acids. The CDR3 DNA sequence: TGCAGCGCCGGGGACATCGGGACTGAAGCTTTCTTT. Protein sequence: CSAGDIGTEAFF.

This chain links TRBV5-6 with TRBJ1-4; 7 nucleotides agree with TRBD1. Germline lookup yields CDR1 SGHDT and CDR2 YYEEEE. With V trimmed by 1 base and J by 5 bases, 5 bases remained unmatched. CDR3 length: 15 amino acids. As DNA, the CDR3 is TGTGCCAGCAGCTTGTGGGGACAGCCGAATGAAAAACTGTTTTTT. Amino acid sequence: CASSLWGQPNEKLFF.

This chain uses TRBV19 with TRBJ2-6, with 7 bases fitting TRBD1. V lost 4 bases to trimming and J lost 0 bases; unmatched junction nucleotides: 9. There are 18 residues in the CDR3. From germline, CDR1 is LNHDA and CDR2 SQIVND (reference sequence). CDR3 protein: CASSNPTGANSGANVLTF. The CDR3 DNA sequence: TGTGCCAGTAGTAACCCAACAGGGGCGAACTCTGGGGCCAACGTCCTGACTTTC.

The chain couples TRBV6-6 to TRBJ1-5; a possible D gene is TRBD1 (6 bases). Trimming left V 5 bases short and J 2 bases short, with 13 bases between. The CDR3 extends over 15 amino acids. The germline CDR1 and CDR2 sequences are MNHNY and SVGAGI (reference sequence). CDR3 nucleotides: TGTGCCAGCAGTCGGAGGGGGGGCGGCAATCAGCCCCAGCATTTT. It translates to CASSRRGGGNQPQHF.

The rearrangement uses TRBV30 and TRBJ1-5; perhaps TRBD1 as D (5 bases). The CDR3 loop spans 15 amino acids. With 1 base removed from V and 3 bases from J, the gap between germline ends came to 13 bases. Germline V gene data show CDR1 as GTSNPN and CDR2 as SVGIG (reference sequence). The CDR3 nucleotides read TGTGCCTGGAGTGCGACAGTATTCGCCAATCAGCCCCAGCATTTT. Translated: CAWSATVFANQPQHF.

The chain links TRBV9 to TRBJ2-3; a weak D match, TRBD1 (6 bases). V lost 3 bases and J 2 bases, leaving 13 bases between the germline ends. The CDR3 is 15 amino acids. Germline CDR1 and CDR2: SGDLS and YYNGEE. The CDR3 is CASSAGVGATDTQYF. The CDR3 nucleotides read TGTGCCAGCAGCGCAGGGGTTGGGGCCACAGATACGCAGTATTTT.

The gene calls are TRBV7-2 and TRBJ1-1, with TRBD1 identical over 9 bases. The CDR3 consists of 16 residues. The J segment lost 4 bases and the V segment lost 5 bases, leaving 11 bases of the junction unmatched. Germline CDR1 is SGHTA and CDR2 is FQGNSA. The CDR3 loop reads CASSKYRGQVITEAFF. CDR3 nucleotide sequence: TGTGCCAGCAGCAAATACAGGGGGCAGGTTATCACTGAAGCTTTCTTT.

The chain links TRBV2 to TRBJ2-2; 11 positions match TRBD2. Trimming at V came to 4 bases and at J to 4 bases, leaving 2 bases not matched to a gene. CDR3 size: 15 residues. Germline CDR1 and CDR2: SNHLY and FYNNEI. In nucleotides, the CDR3 is TGTGCCAGCAGTGCCCTAGCGGGGGGCACCGGGGAGCTGTTTTTT. It codes for CASSALAGGTGELFF.

J is TRBJ2-1 and V is TRBV11-3; TRBD2 matches at 7 bases. With V trimmed by 2 bases and J by 5 bases, 12 bases remained unmatched. The CDR3 has 17 residues. The germline V gene has CDR1 SGHNT and CDR2 YENEEA. The CDR3 coding sequence is TGTGCCAGCAGCTTAATGTGGACTAGTAACCAACACAATGAGCAGTTCTTC. Its translation is CASSLMWTSNQHNEQFF. Supplemented by reference TRBV11-3 and TRBJ2-1, the full variable domain reads EAGVVQSPRYKIIEKKQPVAFWCNPISGHNTLYWYLQNLGQGPELLIRYENEEAVDDSQLPKDRFSAERLKGVDSTLKIQPAELGDSAVYLCASSLMWTSNQHNEQFFGPGTRLTVL.

The chain has TRBV4-3 and TRBJ1-5; the D gene is possibly TRBD1 (6 bases). This CDR3 spans 12 amino acids. Germline-derived CDR1 and CDR2 are LGHNA and YSLEER. V dropped 6 bases and J dropped 5 bases, with 8 bases sitting between them. As DNA, the CDR3 is TGCGCCAGCAGTCACAGGGATCAGCCCCAGCATTTT. This codes for CASSHRDQPQHF.

For the CDR3, the DNA is TGTGCCAGCAGCTTGGCGGTTTTCTCTGGAAACACCATATATTTT. This gives the protein CASSLAVFSGNTIYF. The rearrangement joins TRBV5-6 to TRBJ1-3, with D unresolved. Trimming cost V 0 bases and J 0 bases, with 7 bases left between them. Germline assignment: CDR1 SGHDT and CDR2 YYEEEE. The CDR3 loop spans 15 amino acids.

The chain has TRBV19 and TRBJ1-2; 10 positions agree with TRBD1. The CDR3 is 15 amino acids. Germline V gene sequence: CDR1 LNHDA, CDR2 SQIVND (reference sequence). Unmatched junction bases numbered 8, after V lost 3 bases and J lost 7 bases. The CDR3 DNA follows: TGTGCCAGTAGTATGTCCGGGACAGGGGCATCTGGCTACACCTTC. It codes for CASSMSGTGASGYTF.

V is TRBV18 and J is TRBJ1-5; 8 nucleotides match TRBD1. Germline loops: CDR1 KGHSH, CDR2 LQKENI. The CDR3 runs 15 residues. The V gene end was trimmed by 3 bases and the J gene end by 5 bases; junction bases not matched to a gene: 6. The CDR3 coding sequence is TGTGCCAGCTCACCCGGACAGGGTACCGATCAGCCCCAGCATTTT. This codes for CASSPGQGTDQPQHF.

The chain carries TRBV6-5 and TRBJ2-1; D unclear. V shed 4 bases and J shed 9 bases, with 7 bases lying between them. Per the germline V gene, CDR1 is MNHEY and CDR2 is SVGAGI. The CDR3 contains 11 residues. The CDR3 reads CASSFTFEQFF. In DNA form, the CDR3 reads TGTGCCAGCAGTTTCACATTTGAGCAGTTCTTC.

This chain links TRBV30 with TRBJ1-2; 7 bases are shared with TRBD1. The CDR3 totals 13 residues. The ends lost 7 bases at V and 8 bases at J; junction bases unmatched: 13. Per the germline V gene, CDR1 is GTSNPN and CDR2 is SVGIG (reference sequence). The CDR3 nucleotides are TGTGCCTCAGCGACGAAACAGGGGATAGGCTACACCTTC. It specifies CASATKQGIGYTF.

The V gene is TRBV9, the J gene TRBJ2-5; possible D gene TRBD1, 6 bases. Germline CDR1 is SGDLS and CDR2 is YYNGEE. This CDR3 is built from 16 residues. The V and J ends lost 1 base and 4 bases respectively, with 17 bases between them. CDR3 region: CASSVSAQGERETQYF. In nucleotides, the CDR3 is TGTGCCAGCAGCGTATCAGCACAGGGTGAGAGAGAGACCCAGTACTTC.

J is TRBJ2-7 and V is TRBV7-8; D is perhaps TRBD2 (5 bases). From germline, CDR1 is SGHVS and CDR2 FQNEAQ. The CDR3 is made up of 15 amino acids. V dropped 2 bases and J dropped 2 bases, with 13 bases sitting between them. The CDR3: CASSLSWTGTYEQYF. The DNA for the CDR3 is TGTGCCAGCAGCTTAAGCTGGACTGGAACCTACGAGCAGTACTTC.

V usage is TRBV5-1 and J usage is TRBJ2-1; 7 bases map to TRBD2. The junction had 8 bases not matched to a gene; V was cut back by 3 bases and J by 5 bases. Per germline, CDR1 SGHRS and CDR2 YFSETQ. The CDR3 has 15 residues. The chain's CDR3 is CASSSQAGPNNEQFF. In DNA form, the CDR3 reads TGCGCCAGCAGCTCCCAAGCGGGGCCTAACAATGAGCAGTTCTTC.

The V call is TRBV28, the J call TRBJ2-7, with D possibly TRBD1 on 6 matching bases. Trimming removed 11 bases at V and 6 bases at J, with 23 bases between. The length of the CDR3 is 14 residues. Per germline, CDR1 MDHEN and CDR2 SYDVKM. CDR3 DNA sequence: TGTGCCTGTAGGGGGTTACTAATTTCTGCCGAGCAGTACTTC. This gives the protein CACRGLLISAEQYF. Drawing the rest from reference TRBV28 and TRBJ2-7, the complete variable domain is DVKVTQSSRYLVKRTGEKVFLECVQDMDHENMFWYRQDPGLGLRLIYFSYDVKMKEKGDIPEGYSVSREKKERFSLILESASTNQTSMYLCACRGLLISAEQYFGPGTRLTVT.

This chain uses TRBV21-1 with TRBJ1-1; no check of the table's D call, TRBD1, against the DNA was made. TRBV21-1 is a pseudogene. This CDR3 contains 19 residues. CDR3 amino acids: CASSKGLRTAGTGDTEAFF. The CDR3, as DNA: TGTGCCAGCAGCAAAGGGCTGCGGACCGCCGGGACAGGGGACACTGAAGCTTTCTTT.

To note about this clone: Relative to the germline gene, one junction end is altered; a read error may explain this. The chain links TRBV7-7 to TRBJ2-7, with 8 positions matching TRBD1. The length of the CDR3 is 14 residues. The germline V gene encodes CDR1 SSHAT and CDR2 FNYEAQ (reference sequence). The CDR3 spells CASSPGTGPYEQYF. The CDR3 bases are TGTGCTAGCAGCCCCGGGACAGGCCCCTACGAGCAGTACTTC.

This clone was found a few times. The V gene is TRBV3-1 (or the pseudogene TRBV3-2), the J gene TRBJ2-3; possible D gene TRBD1, 7 bases. The V and J ends lost 6 bases and 4 bases respectively, with 20 bases between them. CDR3 length: 16 amino acids. CDR1 is LGHDT, CDR2 YNNKEL, per germline (reference sequence). This CDR3 is CASSQGGLVRPDTQYF. In DNA, the CDR3 is TGTGCCAGCAGTCAGGGGGGCCTCGTTCGTCCAGATACGCAGTATTTT.